This T cell receptor (beta chain) stems from a study of OX40 agonist ivuxolimab in advanced cancers. Notes on this clone: Its antigen is not known.

General study points: Fewer expanded clones were found on average in CD4+ than in CD8+ T cells.

Germline CDR1 and CDR2: GTSNPN and SVGIG (reference sequence). The CDR3 has 15 amino acids. After removal of 0 bases from V and 4 bases from J, the junction contained 8 bases not matched to a gene. Assay used: immunoSEQ multiplex PCR; TCRdb lists only in-frame clones, some missing. The sample has roughly 68,000 clones; about 89% are singletons. Patients had blood sampled at baseline and again on cycle 4 day 1 and cycle 7 day 1. This TCR derives from an adult with an advanced solid tumor such as melanoma, head and neck, liver or kidney cancer. The chain has TRBV30 and TRBJ1-1, with TRBD1 matching over 7 bases. Sequenced material: CD4+ or CD8+ T cells sorted from blood, taken in a trial of the OX40 agonist ivuxolimab. CDR3 region: CAWSVFGTVVTEAFF. CDR3 nucleotides: TGTGCCTGGAGTGTTTTCGGGACAGTCGTCACTGAAGCTTTCTTT. The whole variable domain, remainder taken from reference TRBV30 and TRBJ1-1, is SQTIHQWPATLVQPVGSPLSLECTVEGTSNPNLYWYRQAAGRGLQLLFYSVGIGQISSEVPQNLSASRPQDRQFILSSKKLLLSDSGFYLCAWSVFGTVVTEAFFGQGTRLTVV.